The clone carrying this T cell receptor beta chain was seen many times. Trimming removed 8 bases from V and 3 bases from J, with 15 bases in between. CDR1 is ENHRY and CDR2 is SYGVKD in the germline V gene. The CDR3 loop spans 14 amino acids. This record comes from a study of blood T cells in healthy people across ages. A J-beta primer mix and a sample-barcoded 5' primer were used in a second PCR of roughly 6 to 12 cycles. A template-switch adaptor with 12 random nucleotides tagged each cDNA molecule. TCRdb called the 5' RACE reads again in MiXCR, with one record for every CDR3 protein. This sample carries some 1.5 million distinct CDR3 sequences, roughly two fifths of them seen once, and the ten largest clones take under 5%. There were healthy Caucasian individuals from Russia, aged about 6 to 95, serving as donors. Each donor supplied around 10 milliliters of peripheral blood. Per-sample yields of isolated PBMCs were at least 6 million.

Sequenced: blood. This chain joins TRBV10-3 and TRBJ2-3; a possible D gene is TRBD1 (6 bases). This clonotype was obtained from a woman aged 18-29 years in good health. The chain's CDR3 is CAILGRGATDTQYF. The CDR3 region has the DNA TGTGCCATCCTAGGCAGGGGCGCGACAGATACGCAGTATTTT.